The entry that follows covers one T cell receptor (beta chain) sequence. Germline V gene lookup returns CDR1 LNHDA and CDR2 SQIVND (reference sequence). The V gene end was trimmed by 7 bases and the J gene end by 4 bases; junction bases not matched to a gene: 8. CDR3 length: 15 amino acids. This entry comes from a study of blood T cell repertoires in COVID-19. Looking at the study overall: The origin of the acute and convalescent COVID-19 samples was the United States, Italy and Spain. In each case, the material was cDNA or gDNA derived from T cells, B-cell-depleted T cells, or PBMCs.

One Seattle source followed patients from active infection through their disease course. In the authors' workflow: Amplification of reference gene primers provided the estimated nucleated cell counts. The protocol was immunoSEQ multiplex PCR, while the TCRdb copy is restricted to in-frame clones and leaves out a portion. From that table come the V and J calls and clone size; the DNA was used to work out D and trimming. The profile shows 450,000 or so clones, about 90% of them singletons. The TCR comes from a man between 18 and 29 years old with COVID-19, enrolled during active disease. The chain carries TRBV19 and TRBJ2-1, with TRBD2 matching 9 bases. The sequenced material came from peripheral blood. Here the CDR3 reads CASKISLAGYNEQFF. The CDR3 DNA sequence: TGTGCCAGTAAAATAAGTCTAGCGGGATACAATGAGCAGTTCTTC.